Described below is a single T cell receptor (beta chain) sequence and its context. Antigen unknown. The data stem from a study of graft-versus-host responses after intestinal transplantation. The ends lost 3 bases at V and 1 base at J; junction bases unmatched: 3. Germline V gene sequence: CDR1 SGHRS, CDR2 YFSETQ. CDR3 size: 14 residues. Profiled with immunoSEQ multiplex PCR; TCRdb holds only in-frame clones, not every one. The repertoire holds 60,000 to 80,000 clones, with 90% as singletons. This chain links TRBV5-1 with TRBJ1-1, with 7 bases identical to TRBD1. This receptor was identified in a human donor who received an intestinal transplant. The sequencing here drew on unstimulated CD8+ T cells sorted from spleen or lymph node cells, taken before intestinal transplant. The CDR3 sequence: CASSSGQRNTEAFF. DNA for the CDR3: TGCGCCAGCAGCTCGGGACAGAGGAACACTGAAGCTTTCTTT.